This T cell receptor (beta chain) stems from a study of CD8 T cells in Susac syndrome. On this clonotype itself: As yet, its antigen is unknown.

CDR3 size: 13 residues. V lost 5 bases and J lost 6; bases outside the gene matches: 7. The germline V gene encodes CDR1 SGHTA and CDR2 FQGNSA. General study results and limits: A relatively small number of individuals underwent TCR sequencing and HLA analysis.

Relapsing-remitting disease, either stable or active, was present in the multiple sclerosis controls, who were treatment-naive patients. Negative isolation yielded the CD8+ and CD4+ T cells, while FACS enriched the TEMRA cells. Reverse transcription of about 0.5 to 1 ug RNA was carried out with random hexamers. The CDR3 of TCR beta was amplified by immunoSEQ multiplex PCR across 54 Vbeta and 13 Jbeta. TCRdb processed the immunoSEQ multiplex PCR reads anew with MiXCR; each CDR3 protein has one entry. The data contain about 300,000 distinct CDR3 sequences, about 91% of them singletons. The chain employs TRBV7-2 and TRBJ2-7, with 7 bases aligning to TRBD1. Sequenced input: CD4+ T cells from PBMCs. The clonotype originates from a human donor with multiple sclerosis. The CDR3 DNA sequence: TGTGCCAGCAGCCATGACAGGGCCGCCGAGCAGTACTTC. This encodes CASSHDRAAEQYF.